One and the same sample provided the 8 T cell receptor beta chains below, sequenced in a study of shared clonotypes between healthy human individuals. The method was immunoSEQ multiplex PCR; TCRdb's version includes in-frame clones alone and lacks a portion of them. This table holds some 1.5 million clones, approximately 98% found once. The material sequenced was naive CD4+ T cells sorted from blood. Specified subset: CD45RA+ positively selected. These receptors were collected from a man under 40 in good health.

Concerning this clone: Additional DNA sequences in this sample encode the identical CDR3. The genes are TRBV19 and TRBJ2-3, with D possibly matching TRBD1 (6 bases). V lost 3 bases and J lost 0, with 10 bases in between. The germline V gene encodes CDR1 LNHDA and CDR2 SQIVND (reference sequence). The CDR3 contains 15 residues. CDR3 DNA sequence: TGTGCCAGTAGTATCCGGACAGCTAGCACAGATACGCAGTATTTT. Translating gives CASSIRTASTDTQYF.

The chain links TRBV19 to TRBJ2-6; maybe TRBD2 (5 bases). Germline V gives CDR1 LNHDA, CDR2 SQIVND (reference sequence). This CDR3 has 16 residues. The germline V and J ends were trimmed by 3 bases and 2 bases, with 11 bases remaining between them. The CDR3 coding sequence is TGTGCCAGTAGTATCCCAATGGGAGCTGGGGCCAACGTCCTGACTTTC. Encoded protein: CASSIPMGAGANVLTF.

This sequence joins TRBV29-1 and TRBJ2-1, with TRBD1 matching 8 bases. Germline V gene sequence: CDR1 SQVTM, CDR2 ANQGSEA. V lost 6 bases and J lost 0; bases outside the gene matches: 4. CDR3 length: 14 residues. The chain's CDR3 is CSVQDRGSYNEQFF. In DNA form, the CDR3 reads TGCAGCGTCCAAGACAGGGGCTCCTACAATGAGCAGTTCTTC.

This chain joins TRBV5-6 and TRBJ2-7; TRBD1 matches at 7 bases. CDR3 length: 15 residues. With V trimmed by 3 bases and J by 4 bases, 10 bases remained unmatched. Germline V gives CDR1 SGHDT, CDR2 YYEEEE. The CDR3 loop reads CASSSYYRGGYEQYF. DNA of the CDR3: TGTGCCAGCAGCTCTTACTACAGGGGTGGATACGAGCAGTACTTC.

The rearrangement joins TRBV18 to TRBJ1-1, with D unclear. This CDR3 spans 15 amino acids. Germline assignment: CDR1 KGHSH and CDR2 LQKENI. Trimming pared 6 bases from V and 0 bases from J, leaving 14 bases between. CDR3 residues: CASSPDPEMNTEAFF. The CDR3 nucleotides are TGTGCCAGCTCGCCCGATCCTGAGATGAACACTGAAGCTTTCTTT.

As to this clone: Distinct nucleotide sequences in the sample also encode this CDR3. The CDR3 loop is CASSLKGYTEAFF. The DNA of the CDR3 is TGTGCCAGCAGTTTAAAGGGGTATACTGAAGCTTTCTTT. The chain employs TRBV27 and TRBJ1-1, with a tentative D call TRBD1 (5 bases). The CDR3 length is 13 residues. Germline V gene data show CDR1 as MNHEY and CDR2 as SMNVEV (reference sequence). Trimming pared 2 bases from V and 5 bases from J, leaving 9 bases between.

V is TRBV18 and J is TRBJ1-4, with D possibly TRBD1 on 5 matching bases. CDR1 KGHSH and CDR2 LQKENI come from the germline V gene. The length of the CDR3 is 15 residues. Trimming cost V 3 bases and J 7 bases, with 15 bases left between them. The CDR3 coding sequence is TGTGCCAGCTCACCCCGACAGAGTGCTAGTGAAAAACTGTTTTTT. Translated: CASSPRQSASEKLFF.

This clone came up once. This chain joins TRBV12-5 and TRBJ2-3; D might be TRBD1 or TRBD2, each matching 6 bases. This CDR3 has 13 amino acids. Trimming cost V 0 bases and J 6 bases, with 7 bases left between them. CDR1 and CDR2 from the germline V gene are LGHNT and FRNRAP. CDR3 sequence reads: CASGLVGGDTQYF. CDR3 sequence (DNA): TGTGCTAGTGGTTTGGTAGGGGGGGATACGCAGTATTTT.